Below are 22 T cell receptor beta chains sequenced from a single sample in a study of early T cells in non-severe SARS-CoV-2 infection. TCRdb recomputed calls from the 5' RACE reads with MiXCR, one row per CDR3 protein. Among 110,000 or so distinct CDR3 sequences, 12% were seen once, and the ten largest hold 3% to 3.5%. Sequencing input: whole blood. The receptors derive from an adult who was a healthcare worker with PCR-confirmed SARS-CoV-2 infection or an uninfected control (not recorded which).

This clonotype has only one observation. The chain combines TRBV20-1 with TRBJ1-3; TRBD1 might be the D (6 bases). The V end lost 5 bases, the J end lost 4 bases, and 18 bases lay between the germline ends. From germline, CDR1 is DFQATT and CDR2 SNEGSKA (reference sequence). The CDR3 loop spans 15 amino acids. The CDR3 reads CSAATRTVGGNTIYF. The CDR3 DNA reads as TGCAGTGCTGCCACTCGGACAGTGGGAGGAAACACCATATATTTT.

This chain connects TRBV18 to TRBJ1-6, with no clear D. CDR1 is KGHSH and CDR2 is LQKENI in the germline V gene. The CDR3 runs to 16 residues. V was clipped by 0 bases and J by 7 bases, with 13 bases between them. The CDR3 here is CASSPPGTAENSPLHF. DNA for the CDR3: TGTGCCAGCTCACCACCGGGCACAGCTGAGAATTCACCCCTCCACTTT.

In the case of this clonotype: The junction shows a germline mismatch at one end, possibly a read error. J is TRBJ2-7 and V is TRBV20-1; D is undetermined. CDR3 length: 12 residues. Germline V gives CDR1 DFQATT, CDR2 SNEGSKA (reference sequence). The CDR3 DNA is TGCAGTGCTAGAGAGGGTTCCTTCGAGCAGTACTTC. It specifies CSAREGSFEQYF.

As for this clonotype: A much larger clone lies one base from this, so it may be a read error. This chain links TRBV25-1 with TRBJ2-2; D ambiguous. The germline V gene encodes CDR1 MGHDK and CDR2 SYGVNS. This CDR3 spans 12 amino acids. V was shortened by 6 bases and J by 0 bases, with 2 bases between the two germline ends. The CDR3 spells CASRPNTGELFF. DNA of the CDR3: TGTGCCAGCAGGCCGAACACCGGGGAGCTGTTTTTT.

This clonotype turned up a few times. This CDR3 is CASSRFATSGATGELFF. For the CDR3, the DNA is TGTGCCAGCAGCCGATTTGCGACTAGCGGGGCCACCGGGGAGCTGTTTTTT. This chain joins TRBV2 and TRBJ2-2; 11 bases map to TRBD2. This CDR3 spans 17 amino acids. After removal of 6 bases from V and 4 bases from J, the junction contained 10 bases not matched to a gene. Germline values: CDR1 SNHLY, CDR2 FYNNEI.

Many counts were recorded for this clonotype. The rearrangement uses TRBV30 and TRBJ1-2; possibly TRBD1 for D (6 bases). The germline CDR1 and CDR2 sequences are GTSNPN and SVGIG (reference sequence). The length of the CDR3 is 13 residues. With 6 bases removed from V and 4 bases from J, the gap between germline ends came to 15 bases. The CDR3 loop reads CACLYRDGYGYTF. The CDR3 nucleotides are TGTGCCTGTTTATACAGGGACGGCTATGGCTACACCTTC.

This clonotype was recorded many times. The rearrangement links TRBV28 to TRBJ2-2, with D tentatively TRBD2 (5 bases). This CDR3 is built from 13 residues. V was trimmed by 2 bases and J by 4 bases, leaving 5 bases between them. CDR1 is MDHEN and CDR2 is SYDVKM in the germline V gene. The CDR3 is CASSLGSTGELFF. The CDR3 nucleotides are TGTGCCAGCAGTTTAGGGAGCACCGGGGAGCTGTTTTTT. The full variable domain, completed using reference TRBV28 and TRBJ2-2, is DVKVTQSSRYLVKRTGEKVFLECVQDMDHENMFWYRQDPGLGLRLIYFSYDVKMKEKGDIPEGYSVSREKKERFSLILESASTNQTSMYLCASSLGSTGELFFGEGSRLTVL.

In regard to this clonotype: A much larger clone differs from this one at a single base, so this may be a read error. This chain links TRBV6-1 with TRBJ1-4; TRBD1 might be the D (5 bases). The CDR3 length is 12 residues. Germline V lookup: CDR1 MNHNS, CDR2 SASEGT. Trimming left V 8 bases short and J 9 bases short, with 13 bases between. CDR3 bases: TGTGCCAGCTTCTCTGGGGGTAAAAAACTGTTTTTT. It yields the protein CASFSGGKKLFF.

This clonotype occurred a few times. This chain connects TRBV12-3 or TRBV12-4 to TRBJ1-1; 8 nucleotides align to TRBD1. Trimming removed 5 bases from V and 2 bases from J; junction bases left unmatched: 7. The CDR3 has 15 amino acids. CDR3 sequence (DNA): TGTGCCAGCAGTACGACCGGACAGGGAAACACTGAAGCTTTCTTT. Translated: CASSTTGQGNTEAFF.

The table lists this clonotype with a few counts. J is TRBJ1-6 and V is TRBV6-5; TRBD1 is a possible D gene (6 bases). The CDR3 is 16 amino acids. Trimming removed 0 bases from V and 6 bases from J, with 12 bases in between. Germline CDR1 is MNHEY and CDR2 is SVGAGI. The CDR3: CASSYSALRGNSPLHF. The CDR3, as DNA: TGTGCCAGCAGTTACTCTGCCCTCAGGGGTAATTCACCCCTCCACTTT.

The table lists this clonotype with many counts. The chain couples TRBV12-3 or TRBV12-4 to TRBJ1-6; possible D gene TRBD1, 5 bases. The CDR3 is made up of 14 amino acids. Trimming took 7 bases from V and 11 from J, leaving 18 bases between them. The CDR3 loop reads CASTPRLGTTPLHF. The DNA of the CDR3 is TGTGCCAGCACCCCCCGGCTGGGGACGACACCCCTCCACTTT.

The chain has TRBV30 and TRBJ1-2; the D gene is possibly TRBD1 (5 bases). The germline CDR1 and CDR2 sequences are GTSNPN and SVGIG (reference sequence). This CDR3 has 12 residues. V dropped 5 bases and J dropped 6 bases, with 13 bases sitting between them. This CDR3 is CAWSLGDHGYTF. CDR3 sequence (DNA): TGTGCCTGGTCTTTAGGGGACCATGGCTACACCTTC. Based on the CDR3 plus reference TRBV30 and TRBJ1-2, the full variable domain is SQTIHQWPATLVQPVGSPLSLECTVEGTSNPNLYWYRQAAGRGLQLLFYSVGIGQISSEVPQNLSASRPQDRQFILSSKKLLLSDSGFYLCAWSLGDHGYTFGSGTRLTVV.

This clonotype was picked up many times. The chain has TRBV2 and TRBJ1-6, with D unresolved. Trimming took off 8 bases at V and 0 bases at J, with 8 bases between the two ends. Looked up from germline, CDR1 is SNHLY and CDR2 is FYNNEI. The CDR3 covers 14 residues. The CDR3 bases are TGTGCCAGCCAGCAGAGCTCCTATAATTCACCCCTCCACTTT. This encodes CASQQSSYNSPLHF.

This clonotype was counted many times. The chain employs TRBV18 and TRBJ1-4; D gene unclear. Germline CDR1 is KGHSH and CDR2 is LQKENI. Between the trimmed V and J ends, which lost 4 bases and 0 bases, there was a span of 6 bases. The CDR3 spans 14 residues. The CDR3 DNA reads as TGTGCCAGCTCACGGACTGCAACTAATGAAAAACTGTTTTTT. It encodes CASSRTATNEKLFF.

In its sample, this clonotype was seen many times. The rearrangement links TRBV7-6 to TRBJ1-2, with 9 bases lining up with TRBD1. V lost 1 base to trimming and J lost 4 bases; unmatched junction nucleotides: 1. Germline CDR1 SGHVS, CDR2 FNYEAQ. The CDR3 runs 14 residues. As DNA, the CDR3 is TGTGCCAGCAGCTTAGAGGACAGGGGCTATGGCTACACCTTC. Translated: CASSLEDRGYGYTF.

This clonotype has a count of ten or more. The rearrangement links TRBV7-3 to TRBJ2-4; no clear D gene. Germline V gene sequence: CDR1 SGHTA, CDR2 FQGTGA. Trimming removed 2 bases at V and 0 bases at J, with 5 bases between. The CDR3 runs 14 residues. The CDR3 sequence is CASSLQLAKNIQYF. Written as DNA, the CDR3 is TGTGCCAGCAGCTTACAGCTAGCCAAAAACATTCAGTACTTC. Full variable domain (missing parts from reference TRBV7-3 and TRBJ2-4): GAGVSQTPSNKVTEKGKYVELRCDPISGHTALYWYRQSLGQGPEFLIYFQGTGAADDSGLPNDRFFAVRPEGSVSTLKIQRTERGDSAVYLCASSLQLAKNIQYFGAGTRLSVL.

The chain is built from TRBV6-5 and TRBJ2-3; 8 bases align to TRBD1. V was pared by 6 bases and J by 6 bases, with 11 bases of the junction left unmatched. The CDR3 has 15 residues. Germline loops: CDR1 MNHEY, CDR2 SVGAGI. The CDR3 is CASRLTGVGWDTQYF. The CDR3 DNA reads TGTGCCAGCAGATTGACAGGGGTTGGTTGGGATACGCAGTATTTT.

This clonotype was counted ten times or more. The chain recombines TRBV27 with TRBJ2-7, with TRBD2 as a possible D gene (5 bases). The germline gives CDR1 MNHEY, CDR2 SMNVEV (reference sequence). The CDR3 is made up of 13 amino acids. V shed 8 bases and J shed 4 bases, with 15 bases lying between them. The CDR3 protein is CASGPRALYEQYF. The DNA for the CDR3 is TGTGCCAGCGGCCCGCGGGCCCTTTACGAGCAGTACTTC.

The V gene is TRBV3-1, the J gene TRBJ2-7, with D perhaps TRBD2 (6 bases). Trimming cost V 1 base and J 6 bases, with 7 bases left between them. Germline loops: CDR1 LGHDT, CDR2 YNNKEL (reference sequence). This CDR3 has 12 residues. The CDR3 DNA sequence: TGTGCCAGCAGCCAAGGAGCGGGCGAGCAGTACTTC. Protein product: CASSQGAGEQYF.

This rearrangement joins TRBV2 to TRBJ2-1, with D unresolved. The CDR3 runs to 13 residues. Trimming stripped 6 bases from V and 6 bases from J, with 12 bases between. The germline CDR1 and CDR2 sequences are SNHLY and FYNNEI. This chain's CDR3 is CASSPPGRNEQFF. The CDR3 DNA reads as TGTGCCAGCAGCCCCCCAGGCCGCAATGAGCAGTTCTTC. The full variable domain, its missing parts supplied by reference TRBV2 and TRBJ2-1, is EPEVTQTPSHQVTQMGQEVILRCVPISNHLYFYWYRQILGQKVEFLVSFYNNEISEKSEIFDDQFSVERPDGSNFTLKIRSTKLEDSAMYFCASSPPGRNEQFFGPGTRLTVL.

This clonotype was observed a handful of times. V is TRBV6-5 and J is TRBJ2-4, with D possibly called TRBD1 or TRBD2 (5 bases each). The CDR3 sequence is 20 residues long. Germline assignment: CDR1 MNHEY and CDR2 SVGAGI. V lost 4 bases, J lost 1 base, and 26 bases lay in between. This CDR3 reads CASSLTPLGHDYGAKNIQYF. The CDR3 DNA follows: TGTGCCAGCAGTTTAACACCTTTAGGACACGACTACGGTGCCAAAAACATTCAGTACTTC.

This clonotype was found a few times. The chain carries TRBV2 and TRBJ1-1; D is ambiguous. This CDR3 has 14 amino acids. Germline V gives CDR1 SNHLY, CDR2 FYNNEI. V lost 4 bases to trimming and J lost 2 bases, with 11 bases between them. The CDR3 loop reads CASSGGFGNTEAFF. The CDR3 coding sequence is TGTGCCAGCAGTGGAGGCTTTGGTAACACTGAAGCTTTCTTT.